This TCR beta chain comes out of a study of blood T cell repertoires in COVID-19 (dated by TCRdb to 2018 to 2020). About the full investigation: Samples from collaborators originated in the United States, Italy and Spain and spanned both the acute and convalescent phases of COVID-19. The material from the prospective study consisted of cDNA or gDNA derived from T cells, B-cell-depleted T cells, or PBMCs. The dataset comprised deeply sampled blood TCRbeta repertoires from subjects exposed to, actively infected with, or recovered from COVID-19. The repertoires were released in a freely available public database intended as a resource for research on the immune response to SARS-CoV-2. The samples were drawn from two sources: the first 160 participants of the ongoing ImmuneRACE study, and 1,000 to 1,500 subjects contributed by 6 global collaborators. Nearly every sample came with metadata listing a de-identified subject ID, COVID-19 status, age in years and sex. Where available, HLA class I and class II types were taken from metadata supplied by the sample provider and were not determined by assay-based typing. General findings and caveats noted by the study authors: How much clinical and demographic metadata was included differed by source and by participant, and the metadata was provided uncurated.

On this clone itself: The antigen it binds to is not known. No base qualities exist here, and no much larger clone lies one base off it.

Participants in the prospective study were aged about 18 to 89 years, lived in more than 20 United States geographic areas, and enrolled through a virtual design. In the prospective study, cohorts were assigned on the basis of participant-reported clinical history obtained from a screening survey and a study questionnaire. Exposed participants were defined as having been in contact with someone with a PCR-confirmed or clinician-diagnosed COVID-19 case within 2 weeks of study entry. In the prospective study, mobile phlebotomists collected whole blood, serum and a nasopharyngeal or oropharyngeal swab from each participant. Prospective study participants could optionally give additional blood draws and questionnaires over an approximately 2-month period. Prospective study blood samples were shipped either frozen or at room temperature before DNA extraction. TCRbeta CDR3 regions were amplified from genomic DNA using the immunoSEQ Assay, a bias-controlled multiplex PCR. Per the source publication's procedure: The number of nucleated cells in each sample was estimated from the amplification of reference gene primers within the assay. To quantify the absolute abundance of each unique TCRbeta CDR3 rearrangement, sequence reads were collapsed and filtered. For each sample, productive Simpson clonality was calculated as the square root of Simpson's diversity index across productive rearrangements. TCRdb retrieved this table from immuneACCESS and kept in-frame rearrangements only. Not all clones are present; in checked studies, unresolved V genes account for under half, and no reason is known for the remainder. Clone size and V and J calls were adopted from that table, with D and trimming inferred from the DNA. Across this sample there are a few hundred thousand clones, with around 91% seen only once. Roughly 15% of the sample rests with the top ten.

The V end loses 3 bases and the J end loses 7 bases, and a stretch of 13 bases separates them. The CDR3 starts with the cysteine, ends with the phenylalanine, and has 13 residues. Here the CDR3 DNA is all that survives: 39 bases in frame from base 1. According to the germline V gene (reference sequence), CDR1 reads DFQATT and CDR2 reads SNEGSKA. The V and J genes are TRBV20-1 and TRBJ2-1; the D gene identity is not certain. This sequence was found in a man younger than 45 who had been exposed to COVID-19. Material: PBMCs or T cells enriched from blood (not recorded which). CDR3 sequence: CSASRQVSNEQFF. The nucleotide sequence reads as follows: TGCAGTGCTAGTCGGCAGGTCTCGAATGAGCAGTTCTTC.